This is a list of T cell receptor beta chains from one sample in a study of T cell clones after liver transplantation. The method was immunoSEQ multiplex PCR; TCRdb's version includes in-frame clones alone and lacks a portion of them. This table has about 5,600 clones, around 30% appearing once. Antigens for these TCRs are unknown. Sequencing used CD4+ T cells from cultured PBMCs. These receptors were collected from a human patient who received a liver transplant. T cells may partly derive from the graft donor. The CDR3 runs from the conserved cysteine through the conserved F or W. D genes are given only for firm matches. Clone size is shown for a subset of rows, as once, few, many or a class of expanded clone.

v_call	j_call	clone_size	d_call	cdr3_nt	cdr3_aa
TRBV28	TRBJ2-7	-	TRBD2	TGTGCCAGCAGTCGGACTAGCGGCTTCACCTACGAGCAGTACTTC	CASSRTSGFTYEQYF
TRBV9	TRBJ1-3	few	-	TGTGCCAGCAGCGTAGCCAGGGCTGGAAACACCATATATTTT	CASSVARAGNTIYF
TRBV10-3	TRBJ1-1	few	-	TGTGCCATCAGTGAGTCGACAGGACAATACACTGAAGCTTTCTTT	CAISESTGQYTEAFF
TRBV5-1	TRBJ2-2	few	-	TGCGCCAGCAGCTTGACTACTAGTCGCGGGGAGCTGTTTTTT	CASSLTTSRGELFF
TRBV30	TRBJ2-7	few	-	TGTGCCTGGAGCGCCGGGTCGGGCTTATACGAGCAGTACTTC	CAWSAGSGLYEQYF
TRBV12-5	TRBJ2-7	-	-	TGTGCTAGTGGCCACGCAGGGTACGAGCAGTACTTC	CASGHAGYEQYF
TRBV6-5	TRBJ2-3	few	-	TGTGCCAGCAGTTACTCGAACCGGGTCACAGATACGCAGTATTTT	CASSYSNRVTDTQYF
TRBV5-1	TRBJ2-2	-	-	TGCGCCAGCAGCCTCGGAGGGGGGCCGAACACCGGGGAGCTGTTTTTT	CASSLGGGPNTGELFF
TRBV7-2	TRBJ2-2	few	-	TGTGCCAGCAGCTTAGAGAGACTACCTCTCGGTGAGCTGTTTTTT	CASSLERLPLGELFF
TRBV6-5	TRBJ1-5	-	-	TGTGCCAGCAGGGAGGTACAGCGGGATCAGCCCCAGCATTTT	CASREVQRDQPQHF
TRBV19	TRBJ1-1	-	-	TGTGCCAGTAGTGGGGACGGCCGGCCGACCGCTGAAGCTTTCTTT	CASSGDGRPTAEAFF
TRBV14	TRBJ2-1	once	TRBD2	TGTGCCAGCAGCCCCCGACTAGCGGGAGGCCATACGGCCTACAATGAGCAGTTCTTC	CASSPRLAGGHTAYNEQFF
TRBV5-4	TRBJ1-1	medium-sized	TRBD1	TGTGCCAGCAGCTTGGCCGGGACAGGGAGGGTGATCACTGAAGCTTTCTTT	CASSLAGTGRVITEAFF
TRBV28	TRBJ2-7	medium-sized	-	TGTGCCAGCAGCCAAAGGTACGAGCAGTACTTC	CASSQRYEQYF
TRBV18	TRBJ1-1	few	TRBD1	TGTGCCAGCTCAGGACAGGTTCAGGGGACTGAAGCTTTCTTT	CASSGQVQGTEAFF
TRBV5-1	TRBJ1-1	medium-sized	TRBD1	TGCGCCAGCAGTCCGGACAGGGTAATAACTGAAGCTTTCTTT	CASSPDRVITEAFF
TRBV6-6	TRBJ2-1	few	TRBD1	TGTGCCAGCAGTTACTCAGACAGGGTAGGTGAGCAGTTCTTC	CASSYSDRVGEQFF
TRBV7-8	TRBJ2-5	-	-	TGTGCCAGCAGCTCCCGGACAGCCCAAGAGACCCAGTACTTC	CASSSRTAQETQYF
TRBV9	TRBJ1-1	medium-sized	-	TGTGCCAGCAGGGCCGGAGGGCAGAGAAACACTGAAGCTTTCTTT	CASRAGGQRNTEAFF
TRBV19	TRBJ2-5	-	-	TGTGCCAGTAGTATACGGGACCGGCCGGAGACCCAGTACTTC	CASSIRDRPETQYF
TRBV30	TRBJ1-5	-	-	TGTGCCTGGAGTATCGGGGTTCATCAGCCCCAGCATTTT	CAWSIGVHQPQHF
TRBV6-1	TRBJ2-3	few	-	TGTGCCAGCAGTGGTCGGACAGGCACAGATACGCAGTATTTT	CASSGRTGTDTQYF
TRBV9	TRBJ2-3	-	-	TGTGCCAGCAGCGTAGGAGAGAACACGCAGTATTTT	CASSVGENTQYF
TRBV10-2	TRBJ2-7	once	-	TGCGCCAGCAGTGGGGGAAACTACGAGCAGTACTTC	CASSGGNYEQYF
TRBV10-3	TRBJ2-3	-	-	TGTGCCATCAAAGGGAACTTCCTGGGAGATACGCAGTATTTT	CAIKGNFLGDTQYF
TRBV2	TRBJ2-7	medium-sized	-	TGTGCCAGCAGTAAACACCGAACAGAATTCGAGCAGTACTTC	CASSKHRTEFEQYF
TRBV7-2	TRBJ2-5	-	TRBD2	TGTGCCAGCAGCTTATCTAGCGGGAGTGTTTCGTTCAAGCCGTACTTC	CASSLSSGSVSFKPYF
TRBV2	TRBJ1-5	medium-sized	-	TGTGCCAGCAGTGGTATGACGGGGTCTCAGCCCCAGCATTTT	CASSGMTGSQPQHF
TRBV9	TRBJ2-1	-	TRBD2	TGTGCCAGCAGCGTAGGGGTCGGGACTAGCGGGGGTAGATCCTACAATGAGCAGTTCTTC	CASSVGVGTSGGRSYNEQFF
TRBV7-9	TRBJ1-1	-	TRBD1	TGTGCCAGCAGCTCAGGGGGTAACACTGAAGCTTTCTTT	CASSSGGNTEAFF
TRBV11-3	TRBJ2-1	medium-sized	TRBD2	TGTGCCAGCAGCTTAGGGGGGAGGGGTGGCAATGAGCAGTTCTTC	CASSLGGRGGNEQFF
TRBV5-1	TRBJ2-7	-	TRBD1	TGCGCCAGCAGCTCCTACCTAGGACAGGGCTACGAGCAGTACTTC	CASSSYLGQGYEQYF
TRBV28	TRBJ1-5	-	-	TGTGCCAGCTCCGCAGGACAGTTCTATCAGCCCCAGCATTTT	CASSAGQFYQPQHF
TRBV4-2	TRBJ2-3	large	TRBD1	TGTGCCAGCAGCCGGACAGGGACAGATACGCAGTATTTT	CASSRTGTDTQYF
TRBV7-9	TRBJ1-4	-	-	TGTGCCAGCAGCTCCCTCGGGGGGATGAAGGAAAAACTGTTTTTT	CASSSLGGMKEKLFF
TRBV5-6	TRBJ2-6	-	-	TGTGCCAGCAGCTTGTTTACCAGCTCTGGGGCCAACGTCCTGACTTTC	CASSLFTSSGANVLTF
TRBV11-1	TRBJ1-2	-	-	TGTGCCAGCAGCCTCGGGGCCTCTGGGAGCTATGGCTACACCTTC	CASSLGASGSYGYTF
TRBV5-6	TRBJ2-1	-	-	TGTGCCAGCAGCTTGGGTAGCTCCTACAATGAGCAGTTCTTC	CASSLGSSYNEQFF
TRBV11-1	TRBJ2-5	-	-	TGTGCCAGCAGCTTATACGGGATGTCGGAGACCCAGTACTTC	CASSLYGMSETQYF
TRBV6-6	TRBJ1-1	large	-	TGTGCTCTAAAGGAGGGAAGGGACGGCACTGAAGCTTTCTTT	CALKEGRDGTEAFF
TRBV18	TRBJ1-1	medium-sized	-	TGTGCCAGCTCGCCTGGGGGGATGAACACTGAAGCTTTCTTT	CASSPGGMNTEAFF
TRBV5-4	TRBJ2-1	few	-	TGTGCCAGCAGCTTGTTTTTGGGTTATGAGCAGTTCTTC	CASSLFLGYEQFF
TRBV14	TRBJ2-7	medium-sized	TRBD2	TGTGCCAGCAGCCAAGTTCGGGCTAGCGGGACCAAAGGGGCGGGGGAGCAGTACTTC	CASSQVRASGTKGAGEQYF
TRBV4-3	TRBJ2-1	large	-	TGCGCCAGCAGCCAGTTAGCGTCCTCCCCCTACAATGAGCAGTTCTTC	CASSQLASSPYNEQFF
TRBV6-5	TRBJ2-1	few	TRBD2	TGTGCCAGCCAACATTCTCTAGCGGGAGGAGGTGAGCAGTTCTTC	CASQHSLAGGGEQFF
TRBV9	TRBJ2-7	large	TRBD2	TGTGCCAGCAGCGCTTCTAGCGGACTGTCCTACGAGCAGTACTTC	CASSASSGLSYEQYF
TRBV28	TRBJ1-3	few	-	TGTGCCAGCAGTTTATATGTAAGGGGAGCGGGAAACACCATATATTTT	CASSLYVRGAGNTIYF